These T cell receptor beta chains were read from a single sample in a study of control samples from healthy donors and cancer patients. Profiling relied on immunoSEQ multiplex PCR, and the TCRdb table lists in-frame clones only, not all of them. This table has under 200,000 clones, around 96% appearing once. Sequencing was carried out using blood. Receptors originate from a woman between 25 and 40 years old in good health. Each CDR3 is given with its conserved first and last residue. A D gene is named only where the DNA matches it firmly. Clone sizes are given selectively: once, few, many, or a class where the clone is expanded.

clone_size	j_call	v_call	d_call	cdr3_nt	cdr3_aa
few	TRBJ2-2	TRBV6-4	.	TGTGCCAGCAGTGACTCGGGAGATACCGGGGAGCTGTTTTTT	CASSDSGDTGELFF
.	TRBJ1-2	TRBV18	.	TGTGCCAGCTCACCACAGGTCGGGGTTTATGGCTACACCTTC	CASSPQVGVYGYTF
.	TRBJ2-7	TRBV5-1	.	TGCGCCAGCAGACGGGGGGCTGGACAGCAAGCGAACGAGCAGTACTTC	CASRRGAGQQANEQYF
.	TRBJ2-2	TRBV6-5	.	TGTGCCAGCAGGCCGGCCGGGGTGGCCACCGGGGAGCTGTTTTTT	CASRPAGVATGELFF
.	TRBJ1-5	TRBV28	.	TGTGCCAGTGACAGCCATGGAGAGCCCCAGCATTTT	CASDSHGEPQHF
.	TRBJ1-1	TRBV28	.	TGTGCCAGCAGCCCGGGGCGGCTGAACACTGAAGCTTTCTTT	CASSPGRLNTEAFF
.	TRBJ2-3	TRBV19	.	TGTGCCAGTAGTATCTCTCACCACACAGATACGCAGTATTTT	CASSISHHTDTQYF
.	TRBJ2-5	TRBV7-9	TRBD2	TGTGCCAGCAGCTGGGGACTAGCGGAACAAGAGACCCAGTACTTC	CASSWGLAEQETQYF
.	TRBJ2-4	TRBV6-1	.	TGTGCCAGCAGTGAAAGGAGGGGGCCAGCCAAAAACATTCAGTACTTC	CASSERRGPAKNIQYF
.	TRBJ2-3	TRBV11-2	.	TGTGCCAGCAGCTTAGGGGGCGCCGGGACGCAGTATTTT	CASSLGGAGTQYF
.	TRBJ1-2	TRBV7-9	.	TGTGCCAGCAGCCTCCCCCAGCAGGCTATTAACTATGGCTACACCTTC	CASSLPQQAINYGYTF
.	TRBJ1-4	TRBV7-8	TRBD1	TGTGCCAGTGGGACAGGGATTTTCGAAAAACTGTTTTTT	CASGTGIFEKLFF
.	TRBJ2-5	TRBV7-9	.	TGTGCCAGCAGCTTAGTTGGGTTTTTGGGCCAAGAGACCCAGTACTTC	CASSLVGFLGQETQYF
once	TRBJ2-7	TRBV10-1	.	TGCGCCACCAAGAAGGACGGAAGCTACGAGCAGTACTTC	CATKKDGSYEQYF
.	TRBJ2-6	TRBV11-2	.	TGTGCCAGCAGCTTAAGCGCCTCTGGGGCCAACGTCCTGACTTTC	CASSLSASGANVLTF
.	TRBJ1-1	TRBV30	TRBD1	TGTGCCTGGAGTTGGGGGGACGACAGGGAAAATGAAGCTTTCTTT	CAWSWGDDRENEAFF
.	TRBJ2-7	TRBV28	.	TGTGCCAGCAGTTCCCAAACGACCGAGCAGTACTTC	CASSSQTTEQYF
.	TRBJ1-1	TRBV28	TRBD1	TGTGCCAGCAGTTTGGAACAGGGGGTGAACACTGAAGCTTTCTTT	CASSLEQGVNTEAFF
.	TRBJ2-4	TRBV7-2	TRBD1	TGTGCCAGCAGCTTAGTTTGGACAGGGATAGCCAAAAACATTCAGTACTTC	CASSLVWTGIAKNIQYF
.	TRBJ2-5	TRBV11-2	.	TGTGCCAGCAGCCATAATACAGGGAACTACTTAGAGGCCCAGTACTTC	CASSHNTGNYLEAQYF
.	TRBJ1-2	TRBV5-1	.	TGCGCCAGCAGCTTGGTGGGGAGCGCTAACTATGGCTACACCTTC	CASSLVGSANYGYTF
.	TRBJ1-5	TRBV19	.	TGTGCCAGTAGTTGGGGGGCTGGCAATCAGCCCCAGCATTTT	CASSWGAGNQPQHF
.	TRBJ2-5	TRBV5-1	TRBD1	TGCGCCAGCAGCAAATCGACAGGGTTTGCGGAGACCCAGTACTTC	CASSKSTGFAETQYF
.	TRBJ1-6	TRBV6-5	TRBD1	TGTGCCAGCAGGAGAGGGGGCGCCGGGAATTCACCCCTCCACTTT	CASRRGGAGNSPLHF
.	TRBJ2-5	TRBV27	.	TGTGCCAGCAGTTCTAACCCGTACCAAGAGACCCAGTACTTC	CASSSNPYQETQYF
.	TRBJ2-1	TRBV5-1	.	TGCGCCAGCAGCCTGGGGCCAAATGGCAATGAGCAGTTCTTC	CASSLGPNGNEQFF
once	TRBJ1-1	TRBV21-1	.	TGTGCCAGCACCTTCAGGGGGCAGATGGTGCCTGAAGCTTTCTTT	CASTFRGQMVPEAFF
.	TRBJ2-1	TRBV27	TRBD2	TGTGCCAGCAGTTTATTTTCACTAGCGGGAGTCAATGAGCAGTTCTTC	CASSLFSLAGVNEQFF
.	TRBJ1-3	TRBV10-2	TRBD1	TGCGCCAGCGGGACAGACTCTGGAAACACCATATATTTT	CASGTDSGNTIYF
.	TRBJ2-3	TRBV11-3	.	TGTGCCAGCAGCCCGGGACTCAGCACAGATACGCAGTATTTT	CASSPGLSTDTQYF
.	TRBJ1-5	TRBV28	TRBD1	TGTGCCAGCAGTTCCGGACAGGGCCTCAATCAGCCCCAGCATTTT	CASSSGQGLNQPQHF
once	TRBJ2-1	TRBV2	.	TGTGCCAGCACCGAAGCACTAGATGAGCAGTTCTTC	CASTEALDEQFF
.	TRBJ2-7	TRBV9	.	TGTGCCAGCAGCGTTGGGCAGGGCACCTACGAGCAGTACTTC	CASSVGQGTYEQYF
.	TRBJ2-7	TRBV7-9	.	TGTGCCAGCAGCCCCCCCGGGACTCTGACCTACGAGCAGTACTTC	CASSPPGTLTYEQYF
.	TRBJ2-7	TRBV4-2	TRBD2	TGTGCCAGCCGACGGGGGACGGGGGGGCCGTACGAGCAGTACTTC	CASRRGTGGPYEQYF
once	TRBJ1-4	TRBV7-9	.	TGTGCCAGCAGCCGGGACAATAATGAAAAACTGTTTTTT	CASSRDNNEKLFF
.	TRBJ2-1	TRBV3-1/TRBV3-2	TRBD2	TGTGCCAGCAGCCAAGGCACGGGCGGGGGATACAATGAGCAGTTCTTC	CASSQGTGGGYNEQFF
.	TRBJ2-3	TRBV4-1	.	TGCGCCAGCAGCCCCCACAAAACGACAGGTCGCACAGATACGCAGTATTTT	CASSPHKTTGRTDTQYF
.	TRBJ1-5	TRBV19	.	TGTGCCAGTAGTATAACGGTCAATCAGCCCCAGCATTTT	CASSITVNQPQHF
.	TRBJ1-2	TRBV15	.	TGTGCCACCAGCAGAGATGGACCGTATGGCTACACCTTC	CATSRDGPYGYTF
.	TRBJ2-7	TRBV30	.	TGTGCCTGGAGTCGCAGCGGGCCCCCTCTCGAGCAGTACTTC	CAWSRSGPPLEQYF
once	TRBJ1-6	TRBV7-9	TRBD1	TGTGCCAGCAGCCCGGGACAGGGGGCAATCCCGCTGTTTAATTCACCCCTCCACTTT	CASSPGQGAIPLFNSPLHF
.	TRBJ2-1	TRBV5-1	.	TGCGCCAGCAGCTTGATTAGAGGGGAGCAGTTCTTC	CASSLIRGEQFF
.	TRBJ2-7	TRBV3-1/TRBV3-2	TRBD2	TGTGCCAGCAGCCTTAGACTAGCGGGAGGGGGATACGAGCAGTACTTC	CASSLRLAGGGYEQYF
.	TRBJ2-7	TRBV5-1	.	TGCGCCAGCAGTTCAATTCGGGTAGGCGAGCAGTACTTC	CASSSIRVGEQYF